The entry below describes one T cell receptor beta chain. What it binds is not known. TCRdb passed the 5' RACE reads through MiXCR, listing each CDR3 protein once. The sample shows approximately 300,000 distinct CDR3 sequences, roughly 8% of them seen only once. The data were obtained in a study of CD8 T cells in ankylosing spondylitis. Study observations and caveats: In ankylosing spondylitis blood, a motif of about eight highly homologous TCR beta variants appeared characteristic. Researchers reportedly found disease-linked clones significantly enriched in matched ankylosing spondylitis synovial fluid. Disease-linked clones proved CD8+ and comparatively uncommon in peripheral blood.

The CDR3 totals 15 residues. Germline CDR1 SGHRS, CDR2 YFSETQ. V lost 0 bases and J 8 bases, leaving 15 bases between the germline ends. The chain couples TRBV5-1 to TRBJ2-4; D perhaps matches TRBD1 (6 bases). Material: blood, either unsorted or a sorted T cell fraction (not recorded which). The TCR comes from a male donor with ankylosing spondylitis. CDR3 nucleotide sequence: TGCGCCAGCAGCTTGGAGGCCAGGGGAGTGGACATTCAGTACTTC. Translating gives CASSLEARGVDIQYF.